The present entry profiles one T cell receptor (beta chain) with its context. The data are from a study of blood T cell repertoires in COVID-19. Study context: T cells, B-cell-depleted T cells, or PBMCs supplied cDNA or gDNA.

Original processing methods: Nucleated cell number was recorded as an estimate derived from reference gene primer amplification. The method was immunoSEQ multiplex PCR; TCRdb's version includes in-frame clones alone and lacks a portion of them. The V and J calls and clone size are taken from that table; D and trimming were inferred from the DNA. The data contain about 380,000 clones, approximately 87% of them singletons. This CDR3 spans 17 amino acids. The germline V gene encodes CDR1 SGHDT and CDR2 YYEEEE. J lost 4 bases, V lost 3 bases, and 13 bases had no gene match. Those who participated ranged in age from about 18 to 89 years and resided in 20 to 30 US areas. Participant reports of clinical history set cohort assignment.

The J gene is TRBJ2-5, the V gene TRBV5-6; 9 bases are shared with TRBD2. The receptor's source is a man younger than 40 who had recovered from COVID-19. The material sequenced was PBMCs or T cells enriched from blood (not recorded which). The chain's CDR3 is CASSWGPGLARLETQYF. As DNA, the CDR3 is TGTGCCAGCAGCTGGGGGCCCGGACTAGCGAGGTTAGAGACCCAGTACTTC.